The source of this T cell receptor (beta chain) is a study of OX40 agonist ivuxolimab in advanced cancers. Study as a whole: Patients were treated with ivuxolimab, an agonistic anti-OX40 (CD134) antibody. Participants averaged approximately 60 years of age (range about 23 to 80) and were 82.7% male.

CDR1 is MNHEY and CDR2 is SVGAGI in the germline V gene. The CDR3 sequence is 12 residues long. Between the trimmed V and J ends, which lost 4 bases and 2 bases, there was a span of 5 bases. Blood was sampled at baseline, cycle 4 day 1, and cycle 7 day 1. Method: immunoSEQ multiplex PCR; TCRdb's copy keeps in-frame clones and lacks some. The sample has about 73,000 clones, about nine tenths seen once. This clonotype was obtained from an adult with an advanced solid tumor such as melanoma, head and neck, liver or kidney cancer. Here the sequenced sample was CD4+ or CD8+ T cells sorted from blood, taken in a trial of the OX40 agonist ivuxolimab. This rearrangement joins TRBV6-5 to TRBJ2-5; D ambiguous. CDR3 nucleotides: TGTGCCAGCAGTTCTAATCAAGAGACCCAGTACTTC. Protein sequence: CASSSNQETQYF.